The 25 T cell receptor beta chains below come from one sample, sequenced in a study of radiation and T cells in renal cell carcinoma. The method was immunoSEQ multiplex PCR; TCRdb's version includes in-frame clones alone and lacks a portion of them. The table records about 16,000 clones, roughly 50% of them present only once. This sample's treatment: 15 Gy SBRT to primary tumor, nephrectomy 4 weeks later. The input for sequencing was tumor tissue, taken from a patient whose treatment included radiotherapy and nephrectomy. These receptors were taken from a woman aged 55-69 years with renal cell carcinoma.

This rearrangement joins TRBV6-1 to TRBJ1-5; D might be TRBD1 (5 bases). Germline assignment: CDR1 MNHNS and CDR2 SASEGT. The V end lost 7 bases, the J end lost 2 bases, and 12 bases lay between the germline ends. The CDR3 consists of 14 residues. The CDR3 spells CASKGPGGNQPQHF. Here the CDR3 DNA reads TGTGCCAGCAAGGGACCTGGAGGCAATCAGCCCCAGCATTTT.

The J gene is TRBJ1-2, the V gene TRBV19; D may be TRBD1 (5 bases). The CDR3 is 17 amino acids. V dropped 5 bases and J dropped 4 bases, with 23 bases sitting between them. Germline lookup yields CDR1 LNHDA and CDR2 SQIVND (reference sequence). In nucleotides, the CDR3 is TGTGCCAGTAGTCCAGGACCGTCCGAAGCGGGACGCTATGGCTACACCTTC. It specifies CASSPGPSEAGRYGYTF.

This chain uses TRBV5-1 with TRBJ2-5, with TRBD2 as a possible D gene (7 bases). The CDR3 is 16 amino acids. Germline assignment: CDR1 SGHRS and CDR2 YFSETQ. V was trimmed by 0 bases and J by 3 bases, leaving 15 bases between them. The chain's CDR3 is CASSLAGGAFKETQYF. For the CDR3, the DNA is TGCGCCAGCAGCTTGGCGGGGGGCGCATTCAAAGAGACCCAGTACTTC.

The chain has TRBV2 and TRBJ1-2; perhaps TRBD1 as D (6 bases). This CDR3 has 14 amino acids. Trimming stripped 2 bases from V and 3 bases from J, with 10 bases between. The V gene's germline CDR1 is SNHLY and CDR2 FYNNEI. Written as DNA, the CDR3 is TGTGCCAGCAGTGAATTGAACAGGGACTATGGCTACACCTTC. Protein sequence: CASSELNRDYGYTF.

CDR3 residues: CASSPPGLGIRNTIYF. The DNA for the CDR3 is TGTGCCAGCAGCCCGCCGGGACTCGGTATCCGAAACACCATATATTTT. V is TRBV7-9 and J is TRBJ1-3, with D tentatively TRBD1 (5 bases). The CDR3 covers 16 residues. The germline V gene encodes CDR1 SEHNR and CDR2 FQNEAQ (reference sequence). V lost 5 bases and J 5 bases, leaving 19 bases between the germline ends. Filled out from reference TRBV7-9 and TRBJ1-3, the complete variable domain reads DTGVSQNPRHKITKRGQNVTFRCDPISEHNRLYWYRQTLGQGPEFLTYFQNEAQLEKSRLLSDRFSAERPKGSFSTLEIQRTEQGDSAMYLCASSPPGLGIRNTIYFGEGSWLTVV.

The chain links TRBV27 to TRBJ1-2; 7 bases map to TRBD1. The CDR3 has 13 amino acids. Germline V lookup: CDR1 MNHEY, CDR2 SMNVEV (reference sequence). V lost 6 bases, J lost 5 bases, and 6 bases stayed unmatched. This CDR3 reads CASSSDREYGYTF. The CDR3 DNA reads as TGTGCCAGCAGCTCCGACAGGGAGTATGGCTACACCTTC.

This clone came up a few times. The V gene is TRBV30, the J gene TRBJ1-2; 12 bases match TRBD1. V lost 3 bases to trimming and J lost 8 bases; unmatched junction nucleotides: 10. There are 15 residues in the CDR3. Per the germline V gene, CDR1 is GTSNPN and CDR2 is SVGIG (reference sequence). CDR3 coding DNA: TGTGCCTGGAGCCGGGACAGGGGGCTCGCAGGAGGCTACACCTTC. It codes for CAWSRDRGLAGGYTF.

This clone came up many times. The V gene is TRBV11-3, the J gene TRBJ2-2; D unresolved. Germline CDR1 reads SGHNT; CDR2 reads YENEEA. CDR3 size: 14 residues. V dropped 1 base and J dropped 6 bases, with 9 bases sitting between them. In DNA, the CDR3 is TGTGCCAGCAGCTTAGTCGCGGCAGCCGGGGAGCTGTTTTTT. It codes for CASSLVAAAGELFF.

On this clone itself: Just one base apart from a much larger clone, this may be a read error. CDR3: CASSHGQGAENYGYTF. The CDR3 coding sequence is TGCGCCAGCAGCCACGGACAGGGGGCGGAAAACTATGGCTACACCTTC. The chain joins TRBV23-1 to TRBJ1-2, with 11 bases fitting TRBD1. TRBV23-1 qualifies as an ORF whose function is uncertain. The CDR3 sequence is 16 residues long. The V segment lost 6 bases and the J segment 2 bases; nucleotides outside the gene matches: 8.

The chain joins TRBV15 to TRBJ2-5, with 8 bases that match TRBD1. The CDR3 totals 16 residues. The V gene's germline CDR1 is LNHNV and CDR2 YYDKDF (reference sequence). J gave up 5 bases and V 5 bases, and 13 bases lay outside the gene matches. The DNA of the CDR3 is TGTGCCACCAGCCCGCGACGCTCAGGGGGCGAGGAGACCCAGTACTTC. Translation gives CATSPRRSGGEETQYF.

V and J are TRBV5-1 and TRBJ2-2, with 9 bases fitting TRBD1. CDR1 is SGHRS, CDR2 YFSETQ, per germline. V shed 1 base and J 1 base; nucleotides not matched to a gene: 8. This CDR3 contains 18 residues. The CDR3 coding sequence is TGCGCCAGCAGCTTGCGCATCCGGGACAGGGAGAACACCGGGGAGCTGTTTTTT. Amino acid sequence: CASSLRIRDRENTGELFF.

This clone has a single count. CDR3 sequence reads: CASSSKWRGMGNEQFF. For the CDR3, the DNA is TGTGCCAGCAGCTCCAAGTGGCGGGGGATGGGCAATGAGCAGTTCTTC. This chain connects TRBV5-6 to TRBJ2-1; 7 bases line up with TRBD2. The CDR3 has 16 amino acids. V lost 3 bases and J lost 6; bases outside the gene matches: 12. Germline V gene sequence: CDR1 SGHDT, CDR2 YYEEEE.

CDR3 residues: CASREHTSEKLFF. CDR3 nucleotides: TGTGCCAGCAGGGAACACACAAGTGAAAAACTGTTTTTT. The chain is built from TRBV27 and TRBJ1-4; D ambiguous. The CDR3 consists of 13 residues. Trimming cost V 6 bases and J 7 bases, with 12 bases left between them. CDR1 is MNHEY, CDR2 SMNVEV, per germline (reference sequence).

On this clone: The same CDR3 is also encoded by other DNA sequences in this sample. The chain uses TRBV18 and TRBJ2-7; D is undetermined. The CDR3 covers 12 residues. The germline V gene encodes CDR1 KGHSH and CDR2 LQKENI. Trimming removed 6 bases from V and 0 bases from J, with 6 bases in between. CDR3 residues: CASSPNSYEQYF. CDR3 bases: TGTGCCAGCTCCCCAAACTCCTACGAGCAGTACTTC.

A few counts support this clone. This rearrangement joins TRBV5-1 to TRBJ2-1; D assignment may be TRBD1 or TRBD2 (5 bases each). Germline loops: CDR1 SGHRS, CDR2 YFSETQ. Trimming left V 1 base short and J 3 bases short, with 11 bases between. The CDR3 runs 15 residues. CDR3 sequence reads: CASSLLGGFYNEQFF. CDR3 nucleotide sequence: TGCGCCAGCAGCTTGCTTGGGGGATTCTACAATGAGCAGTTCTTC.

A word on this clone: A far larger clone is only one base removed, so a read error is likely. This chain uses TRBV5-5 with TRBJ1-2; TRBD1 aligns across 8 bases. CDR3 size: 15 residues. Unmatched junction bases numbered 5, after V lost 0 bases and J lost 4 bases. Germline V lookup: CDR1 SGHKS, CDR2 YYEKEE (reference sequence). CDR3 coding DNA: TGTGCCAGCAGCTTGGCAGGGGGCGCTGGCTATGGCTACACCTTC. Translating gives CASSLAGGAGYGYTF.

This clone was seen more than once but under ten times. CDR3 nucleotide sequence: TGTGCCAGCAGTGCCGGGGTAATCACTGAAGCTTTCTTT. This translates into CASSAGVITEAFF. The chain combines TRBV2 with TRBJ1-1; D is unresolved. This CDR3 is 13 amino acids long. Deletions cut 4 bases from V and 4 bases from J, with 10 bases between. CDR1 is SNHLY and CDR2 is FYNNEI in the germline V gene.

J is TRBJ1-1 and V is TRBV5-1; D might be TRBD1 (5 bases). V lost 0 bases and J lost 3, with 9 bases in between. CDR1 SGHRS and CDR2 YFSETQ come from the germline V gene. The CDR3 covers 14 residues. As DNA, the CDR3 is TGCGCCAGCAGCTTGGAAGGGGTTCACACTGAAGCTTTCTTT. It translates to CASSLEGVHTEAFF. Looking up the rest from reference TRBV5-1 and TRBJ1-1 gives the full variable domain: KAGVTQTPRYLIKTRGQQVTLSCSPISGHRSVSWYQQTPGQGLQFLFEYFSETQRNKGNFPGRFSGRQFSNSRSEMNVSTLELGDSALYLCASSLEGVHTEAFFGQGTRLTVV.

This chain uses TRBV10-3 with TRBJ2-1; TRBD2 agrees at 11 bases. Germline V gene sequence: CDR1 ENHRY, CDR2 SYGVKD. This CDR3 contains 15 residues. With 6 bases clipped from V and 4 bases from J, the junction kept 5 bases outside the gene matches. The CDR3 protein is CAIRSGLAEYNEQFF. CDR3 sequence (DNA): TGTGCCATCAGATCGGGACTAGCGGAATACAATGAGCAGTTCTTC.

This clone was detected a few times. Different DNA sequences within this sample yield the same CDR3. This chain links TRBV5-1 with TRBJ2-2, with D unresolved. Trimming removed 0 bases at V and 3 bases at J, with 3 bases between. From germline, CDR1 is SGHRS and CDR2 YFSETQ. The CDR3 runs 13 residues. The CDR3, as DNA: TGCGCCAGCAGCTTGGGAGACACCGGGGAGCTGTTTTTT. Protein sequence: CASSLGDTGELFF.

In its sample, this clone was seen a few times. V usage is TRBV5-1 and J usage is TRBJ1-3, with 7 bases identical to TRBD1. The CDR3 sequence is 16 residues long. V lost 3 bases and J lost 0; bases outside the gene matches: 6. CDR1 and CDR2 (germline): SGHRS, YFSETQ. The chain's CDR3 is CASSSREGASGNTIYF. The CDR3 nucleotides read TGCGCCAGCAGCTCTCGGGAGGGGGCCTCTGGAAACACCATATATTTT.

The chain carries TRBV10-3 and TRBJ1-2; TRBD1 agrees at 9 bases. The V and J ends lost 6 bases and 5 bases, in that order; junction bases with no gene match: 10. CDR3 length equals 15 residues. The germline gives CDR1 ENHRY, CDR2 SYGVKD. The CDR3 DNA sequence: TGTGCCATCAGCCCCGCGACAGGGGGAGGTTATGGCTACACCTTC. Protein: CAISPATGGGYGYTF.

The gene calls are TRBV7-8 and TRBJ2-1, with D perhaps TRBD2 (6 bases). V dropped 5 bases and J dropped 5 bases, with 22 bases sitting between them. The CDR3 loop spans 17 amino acids. Germline-derived CDR1 and CDR2 are SGHVS and FQNEAQ. CDR3 residues: CASSPYPMGLLNNEQFF. CDR3 coding DNA: TGTGCCAGCAGCCCCTACCCAATGGGACTTTTAAACAATGAGCAGTTCTTC.

Points on this clone: Other DNA sequences in the sample encode the same CDR3. V is TRBV6-1 and J is TRBJ1-5; no clear D. CDR1 MNHNS and CDR2 SASEGT come from the germline V gene. CDR3 size: 16 residues. V shed 3 bases and J shed 0 bases, with 12 bases lying between them. The CDR3 DNA sequence: TGTGCCAGCAGTGAGTTAGCGGGGTATAGCAATCAGCCCCAGCATTTT. Its translation: CASSELAGYSNQPQHF.

This sequence joins TRBV5-6 and TRBJ2-7; a weak D match, TRBD1 (5 bases). V lost 4 bases to trimming and J lost 1 base, with 18 bases between them. The CDR3 loop spans 16 amino acids. CDR1 and CDR2 from the germline V gene are SGHDT and YYEEEE. Here the CDR3 DNA reads TGTGCCAGCAGCGTGTCCCCGGTGGCAGGGTCCTACGAGCAGTACTTC. It specifies CASSVSPVAGSYEQYF.